The 25 T cell receptor beta chains below were found in one sample sequenced in a study of cytomegalovirus exposure and HLA in healthy donors. It was with 60 Vbeta and 13 Jbeta primers that the PCR ran. Only in-frame clones appear in the TCRdb table, and some are missing; sequencing was by immunoSEQ multiplex PCR. Here the sample spans 55,000 to 80,000 clones, almost 85% being singletons. Material for sequencing was PBMCs. Receptors originate from a man aged 18-30 years in good health and CMV-seronegative.

The chain recombines TRBV11-2 with TRBJ2-2; D call uncertain. Germline values: CDR1 SGHAT, CDR2 FQNNGV. Deletions cut 5 bases from V and 1 base from J, with 17 bases between. The length of the CDR3 is 17 residues. CDR3 sequence reads: CASSPRWHTLNTGELFF. CDR3 bases: TGTGCCAGCAGCCCCAGGTGGCACACCCTGAACACCGGGGAGCTGTTTTTT.

The V gene is TRBV7-3, the J gene TRBJ2-3, with 13 bases that match TRBD2. The germline V gene has CDR1 SGHTA and CDR2 FQGTGA. The CDR3 has 13 residues. V was clipped by 5 bases and J by 12 bases; unmatched bases: 5. DNA of the CDR3: TGTGCCAGCAGCAAAACTAGCGGGGGGGTTCAGTATTTT. The encoded protein is CASSKTSGGVQYF.

Here the CDR3 DNA reads TGTGCCAGCAGCGACAGGGGGCTTTCGACTTCCCCCCTCCACTTT. Translation gives CASSDRGLSTSPLHF. The rearrangement links TRBV7-2 to TRBJ1-6; 10 nucleotides line up with TRBD1. After removal of 5 bases from V and 13 bases from J, the junction contained 11 bases not matched to a gene. The length of the CDR3 is 15 residues. CDR1 SGHTA and CDR2 FQGNSA come from the germline V gene.

The chain uses TRBV19 and TRBJ1-6; the D gene is possibly TRBD1 (5 bases). Trimming removed 6 bases at V and 7 bases at J, with 13 bases between. From germline, CDR1 is LNHDA and CDR2 SQIVND (reference sequence). The CDR3 spans 14 residues. For the CDR3, the DNA is TGTGCCAGTAGATTTCAGGGCGTGAATTCACCCCTCCACTTT. It translates to CASRFQGVNSPLHF.

The chain has TRBV27 and TRBJ2-1; 7 nucleotides align to TRBD1. CDR3 length: 16 residues. The germline V gene has CDR1 MNHEY and CDR2 SMNVEV (reference sequence). Trimming at V came to 6 bases and at J to 4 bases, leaving 12 bases not matched to a gene. CDR3 sequence: CASRDPGQKNYNEQFF. The DNA of the CDR3 is TGTGCCAGCAGGGACCCGGGACAGAAGAATTACAATGAGCAGTTCTTC.

V usage is TRBV9 and J usage is TRBJ1-1, with 8 positions matching TRBD1. From germline, CDR1 is SGDLS and CDR2 YYNGEE. Unmatched junction bases numbered 8, after V lost 3 bases and J lost 10 bases. This CDR3 is 13 amino acids long. CDR3 amino acids: CASSARQGLGAFF. CDR3 DNA sequence: TGTGCCAGCAGCGCTCGACAGGGGCTTGGAGCTTTCTTT. The full variable domain, in which reference TRBV9 and TRBJ1-1 provide the parts outside the CDR3, is DSGVTQTPKHLITATGQRVTLRCSPRSGDLSVYWYQQSLDQGLQFLIQYYNGEERAKGNILERFSAQQFPDLHSELNLSSLELGDSALYFCASSARQGLGAFFGQGTRLTVV.

This clone was seen only once. The genes are TRBV25-1 and TRBJ1-2, with 7 positions matching TRBD1. CDR1 is MGHDK and CDR2 is SYGVNS in the germline V gene. The CDR3 has 13 residues. V lost 10 bases and J lost 4; bases outside the gene matches: 9. In DNA form, the CDR3 reads TGTGCCACAGCAGGGGGACGGGTCTATGGCTACACCTTC. Its protein product is CATAGGRVYGYTF.

The rearrangement links TRBV10-1 to TRBJ1-1; D is possibly TRBD1 (6 bases). This CDR3 region has 16 residues. CDR1 is WNHNN and CDR2 is SYGVQD in the germline V gene (reference sequence). V lost 0 bases to trimming and J lost 6 bases, with 17 bases between them. The CDR3 nucleotides read TGCGCCAGCAGTGAGTCGACCGGGGCCTGGGGGCCTGAAGCTTTCTTT. Protein product: CASSESTGAWGPEAFF.

Here the CDR3 DNA reads TGTGCCAGCAGTGACGGACAGGGGGCGTACGAGCAGTACTTC. Amino acid sequence: CASSDGQGAYEQYF. V usage is TRBV6-5 and J usage is TRBJ2-7, with 11 positions matching TRBD1. CDR1 MNHEY and CDR2 SVGAGI come from the germline V gene. The junction had 4 bases not matched to a gene; V was cut back by 5 bases and J by 4 bases. The CDR3 totals 14 residues.

This chain joins TRBV6-4 and TRBJ2-2; no clear D. CDR3 length equals 15 residues. Deletions cut 4 bases from V and 0 bases from J, with 9 bases between. In germline, CDR1 is MRHNA, CDR2 SNTAGT. CDR3 DNA: TGTGCCAGCAGTGCAAGCGTTTCGAACACCGGGGAGCTGTTTTTT. This codes for CASSASVSNTGELFF.

This clone turned up a few times. This chain connects TRBV10-3 to TRBJ2-1; 10 bases fit TRBD1. Germline loops: CDR1 ENHRY, CDR2 SYGVKD. CDR3 length: 18 residues. V was pared by 2 bases and J by 4 bases, with 11 bases of the junction left unmatched. DNA for the CDR3: TGTGCCATCAGTGAGACCGGGACAGGGGTCGCAAATTACAATGAGCAGTTCTTC. Residues: CAISETGTGVANYNEQFF.

This clone was seen only once. The V gene is TRBV7-8, the J gene TRBJ2-4, with TRBD2 matching over 16 bases. Germline CDR1 and CDR2: SGHVS and FQNEAQ. Losses at the gene ends were 5 bases for V and 5 bases for J; bases not matched to a gene: 3. The CDR3 has 16 amino acids. The CDR3 sequence is CASSPGLAGGENIQYF. The CDR3, as DNA: TGTGCCAGCAGCCCGGGACTAGCGGGAGGGGAAAACATTCAGTACTTC.

V is TRBV27 and J is TRBJ2-1, with D possibly being TRBD1 (6 bases). This CDR3 is built from 14 residues. CDR1 is MNHEY, CDR2 SMNVEV, per germline (reference sequence). Trimming removed 8 bases from V and 3 bases from J, with 14 bases in between. CDR3 protein: CASRQESRYNEQFF. CDR3 nucleotides: TGTGCCAGCCGACAGGAGTCTCGCTACAATGAGCAGTTCTTC.

The chain is built from TRBV10-3 and TRBJ1-5; the match to TRBD1 covers 9 bases. CDR1 ENHRY and CDR2 SYGVKD come from the germline V gene. The CDR3 contains 15 residues. V gave up 4 bases and J gave up 5 bases; unmatched junction bases: 6. The CDR3 sequence: CAISGPGQGHQPQHF. CDR3 coding DNA: TGTGCCATCAGTGGGCCGGGACAGGGACATCAGCCCCAGCATTTT.

The V call is TRBV7-9, the J call TRBJ2-1, with TRBD2 matching over 12 bases. V lost 8 bases, J lost 7 bases, and 15 bases stayed unmatched. CDR3 length: 17 amino acids. CDR1 and CDR2 from the germline V gene are SEHNR and FQNEAQ (reference sequence). CDR3 DNA: TGTGCCAGCGTTCGGGTTGAACTAGCGGGGGGACGGAATGAGCAGTTCTTC. Protein: CASVRVELAGGRNEQFF.

The chain is built from TRBV5-1 and TRBJ1-3; weak D call: TRBD1 (5 bases). Trimming removed 4 bases at V and 4 bases at J, with 18 bases between. This CDR3 has 16 residues. Germline CDR1 and CDR2: SGHRS and YFSETQ. Here the CDR3 reads CASSGDPGLTGNTIYF. CDR3 DNA sequence: TGCGCCAGCAGCGGAGATCCGGGACTGACAGGAAACACCATATATTTT.

The J gene is TRBJ2-7, the V gene TRBV9; the match to TRBD2 covers 10 bases. Per germline, CDR1 SGDLS and CDR2 YYNGEE. Trimming took 4 bases from V and 4 from J; bases not matched to a gene: 8. This CDR3 has 15 residues. The CDR3 spells CASSPSGRAIYEQYF. The CDR3 DNA follows: TGTGCCAGCAGCCCAAGCGGGAGGGCCATTTACGAGCAGTACTTC.

J is TRBJ2-5 and V is TRBV7-2; 9 nucleotides line up with TRBD1. CDR1 and CDR2 from the germline V gene are SGHTA and FQGNSA. V was clipped by 5 bases and J by 5 bases; unmatched bases: 9. The CDR3 sequence is 15 residues long. The CDR3 DNA follows: TGTGCCAGCAGCAGAATACAGGGGGCGAGGGAGACCCAGTACTTC. Translation: CASSRIQGARETQYF.

The chain uses TRBV28 and TRBJ1-4; 11 bases agree with TRBD1. Germline CDR1 reads MDHEN; CDR2 reads SYDVKM. The CDR3 length is 16 residues. The junction had 9 bases not matched to a gene; V was cut back by 6 bases and J by 6 bases. The CDR3 DNA reads as TGTGCCAGCAGACTAGAGCCGGGACAGGGGGATGAAAAACTGTTTTTT. Residues: CASRLEPGQGDEKLFF.

J is TRBJ1-2 and V is TRBV2; TRBD1 is a possible D gene (5 bases). CDR3 length: 14 amino acids. V lost 6 bases and J lost 4, with 15 bases in between. CDR1 SNHLY and CDR2 FYNNEI come from the germline V gene. CDR3 sequence reads: CASSTLGGGYGYTF. CDR3 coding DNA: TGTGCCAGCAGCACCCTCGGGGGAGGCTATGGCTACACCTTC.

The rearrangement joins TRBV30 to TRBJ1-1; TRBD1 agrees at 7 bases. Germline trimming cut 5 bases from V and 4 bases from J; bases unmatched to any gene: 7. The CDR3 length is 13 residues. Germline V gives CDR1 GTSNPN, CDR2 SVGIG (reference sequence). The CDR3 region is CAWAPTGATEAFF. The DNA for the CDR3 is TGTGCCTGGGCTCCTACAGGGGCCACTGAAGCTTTCTTT.

V and J are TRBV6-4 and TRBJ1-5; D remains unclear. V lost 0 bases to trimming and J lost 2 bases, with 8 bases between them. This CDR3 comprises 15 residues. CDR1 is MRHNA, CDR2 SNTAGT, per germline. This CDR3 reads CASSDSTVGNQPQHF. In DNA, the CDR3 is TGTGCCAGCAGTGACTCCACAGTCGGCAATCAGCCCCAGCATTTT.

V gene TRBV18 combines with J gene TRBJ1-2; 8 bases are a match to TRBD1. This CDR3 has 15 residues. From germline, CDR1 is KGHSH and CDR2 LQKENI. The J segment lost 8 bases and the V segment lost 4 bases, leaving 12 bases of the junction unmatched. CDR3 residues: CASSLRQGLSRGYTF. The CDR3 nucleotides read TGTGCCAGCTCACTGAGACAGGGGCTATCGCGGGGCTACACCTTC.

The chain joins TRBV19 to TRBJ2-2; 8 bases are a match to TRBD2. V lost 1 base, J lost 1 base, and 2 bases stayed unmatched. This CDR3 comprises 16 residues. Germline V lookup: CDR1 LNHDA, CDR2 SQIVND (reference sequence). CDR3 loop: CASSIGTSGNTGELFF. The CDR3 region has the DNA TGTGCCAGTAGTATAGGAACTAGCGGGAACACCGGGGAGCTGTTTTTT.

J is TRBJ2-6 and V is TRBV10-3, with D hard to call. In germline, CDR1 is ENHRY, CDR2 SYGVKD. The CDR3 covers 18 residues. V lost 2 bases and J 1 base, leaving 15 bases between the germline ends. The CDR3 spells CAISEERNPISGANVLTF. The CDR3 coding sequence is TGTGCCATCAGTGAGGAGAGAAACCCAATATCTGGGGCCAACGTCCTGACTTTC.